These 14 T cell receptor beta chains were all obtained from the same sample, sequenced in a study of blood T cell repertoires in COVID-19. Some clones are missing from TCRdb's copy, which holds only in-frame ones; the method was immunoSEQ multiplex PCR. Altogether 250,000 to 300,000 clones are present, approximately 85% being singletons, with the ten largest covering under 2.5%. The specimen was PBMCs or T cells enriched from blood (not recorded which). The receptors derive from a woman in her 50s who had recovered from COVID-19.

J is TRBJ1-1 and V is TRBV21-1; the listed D gene, TRBD1, was not tested against the DNA. TRBV21-1 is shown as a pseudogene. The length of the CDR3 is 16 residues. DNA for the CDR3: TGTGCCAGCAGCAAAGCGCTCTCACAGATGAACACTGAAGCTTTCTTT. The encoded protein is CASSKALSQMNTEAFF.

The rearrangement uses TRBV2 and TRBJ1-5, with D unresolved. CDR1 and CDR2 from the germline V gene are SNHLY and FYNNEI. The CDR3 has 13 residues. Trimming pared 10 bases from V and 0 bases from J, leaving 10 bases between. The CDR3 DNA reads as TGTGCCACCCACGCCGGTAGCAATCAGCCCCAGCATTTT. This codes for CATHAGSNQPQHF.

The genes are TRBV7-2 and TRBJ1-6, with 8 positions matching TRBD1. Germline trimming cut 2 bases from V and 15 bases from J; bases unmatched to any gene: 9. Looked up from germline, CDR1 is SGHTA and CDR2 is FQGNSA. This CDR3 spans 14 amino acids. The chain's CDR3 is CASSLQGQVADLHF. The CDR3 coding sequence is TGTGCCAGCAGCTTACAGGGACAGGTCGCGGACCTCCACTTT.

The V call is TRBV6-4, the J call TRBJ2-7; a possible D gene is TRBD2 (6 bases). The CDR3 length is 16 residues. V gave up 3 bases and J gave up 0 bases, with 15 bases separating them. Per the germline V gene, CDR1 is MRHNA and CDR2 is SNTAGT. CDR3 amino acids: CASSEEGLGSSYEQYF. The CDR3 coding sequence is TGTGCCAGCAGTGAGGAGGGACTGGGGAGCTCCTACGAGCAGTACTTC.

The chain employs TRBV9 and TRBJ2-2, with 7 bases identical to TRBD1. Germline V gene lookup returns CDR1 SGDLS and CDR2 YYNGEE. V was clipped by 2 bases and J by 4 bases; unmatched bases: 5. CDR3 length: 15 residues. The CDR3 DNA reads TGTGCCAGCAGCGTCCACAGGGGCTCCACCGGGGAGCTGTTTTTT. Its translation: CASSVHRGSTGELFF.

This sequence joins TRBV2 and TRBJ1-5; TRBD1 is a possible D gene (5 bases). The germline CDR1 and CDR2 sequences are SNHLY and FYNNEI. The CDR3 loop spans 14 amino acids. Trimming took off 3 bases at V and 6 bases at J, with 12 bases between the two ends. The CDR3 sequence: CASSDGRAPQPQHF. As DNA, the CDR3 is TGTGCCAGCAGTGACGGCAGGGCCCCTCAGCCCCAGCATTTT.

The CDR3 loop is CASSVAGALEAFF. As DNA, the CDR3 is TGTGCCAGCAGTGTTGCGGGGGCTCTAGAAGCTTTCTTT. This chain connects TRBV7-9 to TRBJ1-1; tentative D call: TRBD1 (6 bases). This CDR3 has 13 amino acids. Trimming pared 6 bases from V and 8 bases from J, leaving 16 bases between. Germline V gene lookup returns CDR1 SEHNR and CDR2 FQNEAQ (reference sequence).

The CDR3 here is CASSSTGEKLFF. In DNA form, the CDR3 reads TGTGCCAGCAGCTCGACAGGGGAAAAACTGTTTTTT. The rearrangement uses TRBV12-3 or TRBV12-4 and TRBJ1-4, with 7 bases matching TRBD1. The CDR3 totals 12 residues. Trimming took 6 bases from V and 8 from J; bases not matched to a gene: 3.

V gene TRBV9 combines with J gene TRBJ2-1; perhaps TRBD2 as D (6 bases). CDR1 and CDR2 (germline): SGDLS, YYNGEE. The CDR3 loop spans 16 amino acids. The V end lost 0 bases, the J end lost 3 bases, and 13 bases lay between the germline ends. The CDR3 nucleotides are TGTGCCAGCAGCGTAGGGTCACTAGCCAACTACAATGAGCAGTTCTTC. Translating it yields CASSVGSLANYNEQFF. Complete variable domain (other parts from reference TRBV9 and TRBJ2-1): DSGVTQTPKHLITATGQRVTLRCSPRSGDLSVYWYQQSLDQGLQFLIQYYNGEERAKGNILERFSAQQFPDLHSELNLSSLELGDSALYFCASSVGSLANYNEQFFGPGTRLTVL.

The rearrangement uses TRBV28 and TRBJ2-4; 11 bases map to TRBD1. The germline CDR1 and CDR2 sequences are MDHEN and SYDVKM. The CDR3 consists of 18 residues. The V segment lost 7 bases and the J segment 2 bases; nucleotides outside the gene matches: 13. This chain's CDR3 is CASTPFLRDRGTKNIQYF. In DNA, the CDR3 is TGTGCCAGCACCCCTTTTTTGCGGGACAGGGGGACCAAAAACATTCAGTACTTC.

This chain joins TRBV13 and TRBJ2-2; no clear D gene. This CDR3 region has 13 residues. Trimming stripped 2 bases from V and 4 bases from J, with 5 bases between. In germline, CDR1 is PRHDT, CDR2 FYEKMQ (reference sequence). CDR3 in DNA: TGTGCCAGCAGCTTAAGAGGCACCGGGGAGCTGTTTTTT. This encodes CASSLRGTGELFF.

This clone was counted once. The rearrangement links TRBV5-1 to TRBJ2-7; D might be TRBD2 (6 bases). The CDR3 sequence is 13 residues long. CDR1 SGHRS and CDR2 YFSETQ come from the germline V gene. Deletions cut 4 bases from V and 7 bases from J, with 15 bases between. The CDR3 DNA reads as TGCGCCAGCAGCCCCGCCCGAGGGAGGGAGCAGTACTTC. It encodes CASSPARGREQYF. Variable domain in full (rest from reference TRBV5-1 and TRBJ2-7): KAGVTQTPRYLIKTRGQQVTLSCSPISGHRSVSWYQQTPGQGLQFLFEYFSETQRNKGNFPGRFSGRQFSNSRSEMNVSTLELGDSALYLCASSPARGREQYFGPGTRLTVT.

The chain combines TRBV27 with TRBJ1-5; 7 nucleotides align to TRBD1. The CDR3 contains 15 residues. Germline V gives CDR1 MNHEY, CDR2 SMNVEV (reference sequence). After removal of 6 bases from V and 0 bases from J, the junction contained 5 bases not matched to a gene. The CDR3 here is CASSRTGHSNQPQHF. In DNA, the CDR3 is TGTGCCAGCAGCCGGACAGGTCATAGCAATCAGCCCCAGCATTTT.

The rearrangement joins TRBV5-4 to TRBJ1-1; 7 nucleotides agree with TRBD1. V was pared by 4 bases and J by 6 bases, with 9 bases of the junction left unmatched. The V gene's germline CDR1 is SGHNT and CDR2 YYREEE (reference sequence). The CDR3 is 14 amino acids. CDR3 sequence reads: CASSLQGSVSEAFF. The CDR3 coding sequence is TGTGCCAGCAGCCTACAGGGGTCAGTTTCTGAAGCTTTCTTT. The complete variable domain, with remaining parts taken from reference TRBV5-4 and TRBJ1-1, reads ETGVTQSPTHLIKTRGQQVTLRCSSQSGHNTVSWYQQALGQGPQFIFQYYREEENGRGNFPPRFSGLQFPNYSSELNVNALELDDSALYLCASSLQGSVSEAFFGQGTRLTVV.